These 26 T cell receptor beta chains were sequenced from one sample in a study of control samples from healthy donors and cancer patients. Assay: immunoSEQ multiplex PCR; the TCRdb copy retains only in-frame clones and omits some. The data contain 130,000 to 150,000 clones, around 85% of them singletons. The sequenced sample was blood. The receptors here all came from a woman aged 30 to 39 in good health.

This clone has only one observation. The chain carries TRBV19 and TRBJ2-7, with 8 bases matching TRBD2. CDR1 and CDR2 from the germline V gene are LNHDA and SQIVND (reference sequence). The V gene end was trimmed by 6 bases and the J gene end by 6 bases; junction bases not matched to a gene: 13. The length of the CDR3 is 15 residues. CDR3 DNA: TGTGCCAGTAGCCGGGGGGGGCTAGTGGGCGGCGAGCAGTACTTC. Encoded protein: CASSRGGLVGGEQYF. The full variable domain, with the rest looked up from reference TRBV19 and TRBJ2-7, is DGGITQSPKYLFRKEGQNVTLSCEQNLNHDAMYWYRQDPGQGLRLIYYSQIVNDFQKGDIAEGYSVSREKKESFPLTVTSAQKNPTAFYLCASSRGGLVGGEQYFGPGTRLTVT.

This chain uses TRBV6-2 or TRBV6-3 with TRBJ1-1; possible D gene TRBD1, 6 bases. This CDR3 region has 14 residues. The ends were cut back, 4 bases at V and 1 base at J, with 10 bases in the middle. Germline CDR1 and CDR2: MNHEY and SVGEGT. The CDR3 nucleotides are TGTGCCAGCAGTTTGGAGGACAGGAACACTGAAGCTTTCTTT. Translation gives CASSLEDRNTEAFF.

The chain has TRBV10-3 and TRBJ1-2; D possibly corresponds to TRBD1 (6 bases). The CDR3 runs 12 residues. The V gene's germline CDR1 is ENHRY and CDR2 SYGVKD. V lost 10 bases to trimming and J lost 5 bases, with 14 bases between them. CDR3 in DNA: TGTGCCACCGAGGGGGGGGCTTATGGCTACACCTTC. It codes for CATEGGAYGYTF.

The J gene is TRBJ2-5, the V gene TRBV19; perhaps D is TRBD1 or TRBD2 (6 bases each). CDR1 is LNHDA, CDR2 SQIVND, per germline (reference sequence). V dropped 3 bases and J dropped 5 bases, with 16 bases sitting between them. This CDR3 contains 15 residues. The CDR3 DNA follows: TGTGCCAGTAGTATTTTCCGGGGGCCCACCGAGACCCAGTACTTC. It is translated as CASSIFRGPTETQYF.

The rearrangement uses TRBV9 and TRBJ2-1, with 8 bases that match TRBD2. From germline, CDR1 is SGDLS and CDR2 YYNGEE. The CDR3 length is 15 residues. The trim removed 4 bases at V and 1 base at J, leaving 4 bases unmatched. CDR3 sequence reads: CASSKASGSYNEQFF. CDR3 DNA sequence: TGTGCCAGCAGCAAGGCTAGCGGGTCCTACAATGAGCAGTTCTTC.

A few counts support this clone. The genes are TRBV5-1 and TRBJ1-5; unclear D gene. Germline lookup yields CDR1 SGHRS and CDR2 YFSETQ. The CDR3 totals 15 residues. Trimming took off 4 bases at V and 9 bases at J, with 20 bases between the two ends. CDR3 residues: CASSPQSAGEWPQHF. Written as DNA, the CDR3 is TGCGCCAGCAGCCCCCAGTCCGCAGGCGAGTGGCCCCAGCATTTT.

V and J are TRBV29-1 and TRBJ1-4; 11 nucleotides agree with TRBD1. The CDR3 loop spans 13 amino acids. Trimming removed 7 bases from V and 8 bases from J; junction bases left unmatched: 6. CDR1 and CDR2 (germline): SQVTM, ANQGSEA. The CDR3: CSGWTGGEEKLFF. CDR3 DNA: TGCAGCGGTTGGACAGGGGGCGAGGAAAAACTGTTTTTT.

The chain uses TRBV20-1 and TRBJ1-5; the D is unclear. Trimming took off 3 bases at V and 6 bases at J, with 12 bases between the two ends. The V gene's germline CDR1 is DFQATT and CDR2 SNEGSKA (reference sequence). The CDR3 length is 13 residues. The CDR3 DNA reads TGCAGTGCTAGTCTGTCAGTAAGTCAGCCCCAGCATTTT. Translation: CSASLSVSQPQHF.

CDR3 protein: CASRSGSGYEQYF. CDR3 DNA sequence: TGTGCCAGCAGAAGCGGGAGTGGGTACGAGCAGTACTTC. This chain joins TRBV28 and TRBJ2-7; 8 bases agree with TRBD2. Unmatched junction bases numbered 5, after V lost 6 bases and J lost 4 bases. This CDR3 contains 13 residues. Per the germline V gene, CDR1 is MDHEN and CDR2 is SYDVKM.

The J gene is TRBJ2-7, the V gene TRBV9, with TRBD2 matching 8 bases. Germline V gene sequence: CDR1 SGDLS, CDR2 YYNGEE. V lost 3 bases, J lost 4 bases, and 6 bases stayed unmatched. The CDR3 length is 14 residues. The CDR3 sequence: CASSAGTREYEQYF. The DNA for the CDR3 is TGTGCCAGCAGCGCCGGGACTAGGGAGTACGAGCAGTACTTC.

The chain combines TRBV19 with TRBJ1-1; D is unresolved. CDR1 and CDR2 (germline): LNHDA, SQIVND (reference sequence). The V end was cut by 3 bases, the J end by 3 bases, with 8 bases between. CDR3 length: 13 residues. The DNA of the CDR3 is TGTGCCAGTAGTATGACGGCAGACACTGAAGCTTTCTTT. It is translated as CASSMTADTEAFF.

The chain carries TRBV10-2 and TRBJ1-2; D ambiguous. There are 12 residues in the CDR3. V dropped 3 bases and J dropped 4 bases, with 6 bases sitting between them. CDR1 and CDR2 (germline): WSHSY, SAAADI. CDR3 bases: TGCGCCAGCAGTGAAGGACCCTATGGCTACACCTTC. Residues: CASSEGPYGYTF.

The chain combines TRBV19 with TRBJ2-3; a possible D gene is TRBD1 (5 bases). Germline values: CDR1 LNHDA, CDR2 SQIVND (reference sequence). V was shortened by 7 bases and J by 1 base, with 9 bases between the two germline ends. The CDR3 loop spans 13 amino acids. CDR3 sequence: CASTVQGTDTQYF. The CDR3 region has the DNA TGTGCCAGTACCGTACAGGGCACAGATACGCAGTATTTT.

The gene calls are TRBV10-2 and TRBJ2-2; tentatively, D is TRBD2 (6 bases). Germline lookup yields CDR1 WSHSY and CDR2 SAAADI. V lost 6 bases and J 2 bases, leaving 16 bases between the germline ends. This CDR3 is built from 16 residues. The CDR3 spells CASRVGERVNTGELFF. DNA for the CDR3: TGCGCCAGCAGGGTCGGAGAGCGGGTTAACACCGGGGAGCTGTTTTTT.

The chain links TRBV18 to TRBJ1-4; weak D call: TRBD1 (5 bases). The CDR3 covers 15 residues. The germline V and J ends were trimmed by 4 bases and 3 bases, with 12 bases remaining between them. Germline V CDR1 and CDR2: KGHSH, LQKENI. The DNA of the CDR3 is TGTGCCAGCTCACGCCGACAGCAGCCTAATGAAAAACTGTTTTTT. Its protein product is CASSRRQQPNEKLFF.

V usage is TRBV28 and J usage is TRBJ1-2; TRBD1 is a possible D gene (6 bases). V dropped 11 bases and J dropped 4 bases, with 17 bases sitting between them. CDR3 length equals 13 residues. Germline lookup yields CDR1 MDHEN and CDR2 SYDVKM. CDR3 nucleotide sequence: TGTGCCGCAGCCCCTGGGGACACCTATGGCTACACCTTC. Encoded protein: CAAAPGDTYGYTF.

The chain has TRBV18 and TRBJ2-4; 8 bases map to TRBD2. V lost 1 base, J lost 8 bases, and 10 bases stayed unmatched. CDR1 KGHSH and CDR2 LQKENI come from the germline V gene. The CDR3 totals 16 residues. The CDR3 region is CASSPRRAGGKDIQYF. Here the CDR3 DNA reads TGTGCCAGCTCACCACGGAGGGCGGGGGGCAAGGACATTCAGTACTTC.

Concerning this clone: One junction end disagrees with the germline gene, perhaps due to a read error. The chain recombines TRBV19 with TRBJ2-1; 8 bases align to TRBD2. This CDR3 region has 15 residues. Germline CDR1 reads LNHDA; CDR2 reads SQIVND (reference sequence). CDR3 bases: TGTGCCAGTAGCCGGGGGGGGACCTATTACAATGAGGTGATCTTC. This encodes CASSRGGTYYNEVIF.

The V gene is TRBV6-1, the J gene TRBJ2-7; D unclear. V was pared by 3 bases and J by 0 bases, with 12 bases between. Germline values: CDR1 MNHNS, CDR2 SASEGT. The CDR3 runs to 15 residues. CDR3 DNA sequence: TGTGCCAGCAGTGAGGGCAGCCCAATCTCCTACGAGCAGTACTTC. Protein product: CASSEGSPISYEQYF.

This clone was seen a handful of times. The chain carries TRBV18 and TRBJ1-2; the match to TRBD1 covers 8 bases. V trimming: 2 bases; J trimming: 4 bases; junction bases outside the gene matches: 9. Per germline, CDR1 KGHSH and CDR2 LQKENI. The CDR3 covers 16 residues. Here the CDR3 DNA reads TGTGCCAGCTCACCAGCGTCCGGACAGGGTGGCTATGGCTACACCTTC. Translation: CASSPASGQGGYGYTF. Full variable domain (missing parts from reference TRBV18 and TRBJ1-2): NAGVMQNPRHLVRRRGQEARLRCSPMKGHSHVYWYRQLPEEGLKFMVYLQKENIIDESGMPKERFSAEFPKEGPSILRIQQVVRGDSAAYFCASSPASGQGGYGYTFGSGTRLTVV.

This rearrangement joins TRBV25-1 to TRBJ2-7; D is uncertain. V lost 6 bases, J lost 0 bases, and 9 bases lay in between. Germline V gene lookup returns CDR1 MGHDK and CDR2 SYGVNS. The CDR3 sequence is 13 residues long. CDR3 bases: TGTGCCAGCAGAGACACCTCCTCCTACGAGCAGTACTTC. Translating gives CASRDTSSYEQYF.

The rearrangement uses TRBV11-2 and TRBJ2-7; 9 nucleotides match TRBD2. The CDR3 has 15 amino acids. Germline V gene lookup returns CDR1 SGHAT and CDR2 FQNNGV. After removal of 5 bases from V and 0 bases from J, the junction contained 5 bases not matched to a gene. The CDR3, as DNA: TGTGCCAGCAGCCTGACTAGCGGCTTCTCCTACGAGCAGTACTTC. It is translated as CASSLTSGFSYEQYF.

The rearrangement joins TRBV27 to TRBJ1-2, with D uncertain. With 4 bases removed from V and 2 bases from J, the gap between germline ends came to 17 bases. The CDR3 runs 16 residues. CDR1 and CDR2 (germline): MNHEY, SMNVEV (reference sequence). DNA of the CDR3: TGTGCCAGCAGTTCGGGGAGGAGCCCATCCAACTATGGCTACACCTTC. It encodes CASSSGRSPSNYGYTF.

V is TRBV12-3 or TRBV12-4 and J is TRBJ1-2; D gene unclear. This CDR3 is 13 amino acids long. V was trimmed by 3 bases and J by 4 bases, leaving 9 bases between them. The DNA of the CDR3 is TGTGCCAGCAGTTTCCCACAGCTCTATGGCTACACCTTC. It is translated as CASSFPQLYGYTF.

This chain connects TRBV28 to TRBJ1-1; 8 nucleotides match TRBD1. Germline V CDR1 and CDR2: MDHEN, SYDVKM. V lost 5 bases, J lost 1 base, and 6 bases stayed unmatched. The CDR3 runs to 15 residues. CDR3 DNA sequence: TGTGCCAGCAGTCCCCCGACAGGGGCGAACACTGAAGCTTTCTTT. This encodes CASSPPTGANTEAFF.

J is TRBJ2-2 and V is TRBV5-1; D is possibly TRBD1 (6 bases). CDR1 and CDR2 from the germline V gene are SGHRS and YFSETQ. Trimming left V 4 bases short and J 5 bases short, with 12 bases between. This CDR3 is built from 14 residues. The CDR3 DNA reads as TGCGCCAGCAGCCCCCGGGACATAACCGGGGAGCTGTTTTTT. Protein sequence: CASSPRDITGELFF.